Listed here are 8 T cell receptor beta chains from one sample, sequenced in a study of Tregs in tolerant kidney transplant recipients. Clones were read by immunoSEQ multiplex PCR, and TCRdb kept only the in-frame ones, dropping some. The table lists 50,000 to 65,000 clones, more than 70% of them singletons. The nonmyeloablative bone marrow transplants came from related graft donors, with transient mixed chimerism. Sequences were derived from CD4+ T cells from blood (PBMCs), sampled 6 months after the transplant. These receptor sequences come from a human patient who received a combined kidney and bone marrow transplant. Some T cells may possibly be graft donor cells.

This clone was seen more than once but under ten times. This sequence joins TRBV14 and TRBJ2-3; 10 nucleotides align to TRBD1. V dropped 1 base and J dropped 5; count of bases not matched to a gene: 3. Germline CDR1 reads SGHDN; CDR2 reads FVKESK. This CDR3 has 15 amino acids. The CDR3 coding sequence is TGTGCCAGCAGCCAAGGACAGGGGGCAGGAGATACGCAGTATTTT. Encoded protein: CASSQGQGAGDTQYF.

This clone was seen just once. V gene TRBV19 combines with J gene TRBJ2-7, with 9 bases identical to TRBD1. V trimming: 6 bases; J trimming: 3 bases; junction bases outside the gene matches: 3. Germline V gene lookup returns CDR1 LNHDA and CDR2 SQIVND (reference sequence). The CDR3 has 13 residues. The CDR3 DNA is TGTGCCAGTAGCGGGACAGGGAACTACGAGCAGTACTTC. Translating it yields CASSGTGNYEQYF.

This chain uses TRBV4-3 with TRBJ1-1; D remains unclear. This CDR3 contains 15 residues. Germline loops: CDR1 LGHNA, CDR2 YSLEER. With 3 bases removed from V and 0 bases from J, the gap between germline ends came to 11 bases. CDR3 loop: CASSHGTKVNTEAFF. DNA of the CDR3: TGCGCCAGCAGCCATGGCACAAAAGTGAACACTGAAGCTTTCTTT.

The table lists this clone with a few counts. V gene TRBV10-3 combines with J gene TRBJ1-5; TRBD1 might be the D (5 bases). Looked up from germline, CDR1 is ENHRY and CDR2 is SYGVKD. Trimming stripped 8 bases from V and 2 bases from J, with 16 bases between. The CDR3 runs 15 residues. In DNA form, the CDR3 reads TGTGCCATCGGGGAGGGGAAGGGTGGCAATCAGCCCCAGCATTTT. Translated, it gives CAIGEGKGGNQPQHF.

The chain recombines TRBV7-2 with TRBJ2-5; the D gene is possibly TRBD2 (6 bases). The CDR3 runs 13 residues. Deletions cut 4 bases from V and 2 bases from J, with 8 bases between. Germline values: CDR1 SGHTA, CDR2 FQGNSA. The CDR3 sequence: CASSSGLQETQYF. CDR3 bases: TGTGCCAGCAGCTCGGGACTTCAAGAGACCCAGTACTTC.

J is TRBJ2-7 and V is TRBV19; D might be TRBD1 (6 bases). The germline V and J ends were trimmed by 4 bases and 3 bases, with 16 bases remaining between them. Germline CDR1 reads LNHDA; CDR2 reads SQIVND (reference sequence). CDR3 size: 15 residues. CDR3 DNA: TGTGCCAGTAGTACCCAGGGGTCCACCCTCTACGAGCAGTACTTC. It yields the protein CASSTQGSTLYEQYF.

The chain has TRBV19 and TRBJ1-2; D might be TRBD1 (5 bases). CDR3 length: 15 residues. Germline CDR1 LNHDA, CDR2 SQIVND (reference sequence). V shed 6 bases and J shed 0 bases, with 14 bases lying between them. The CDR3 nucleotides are TGTGCCAGTAGCGCCCCAGGGAGGGCTAACTATGGCTACACCTTC. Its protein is CASSAPGRANYGYTF.

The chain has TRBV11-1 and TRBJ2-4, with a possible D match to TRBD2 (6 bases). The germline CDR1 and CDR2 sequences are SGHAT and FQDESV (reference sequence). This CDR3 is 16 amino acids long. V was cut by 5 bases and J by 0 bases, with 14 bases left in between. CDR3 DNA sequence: TGTGCCAGCAGCACTAGGGACTTCACAGCCAAAAACATTCAGTACTTC. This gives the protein CASSTRDFTAKNIQYF.